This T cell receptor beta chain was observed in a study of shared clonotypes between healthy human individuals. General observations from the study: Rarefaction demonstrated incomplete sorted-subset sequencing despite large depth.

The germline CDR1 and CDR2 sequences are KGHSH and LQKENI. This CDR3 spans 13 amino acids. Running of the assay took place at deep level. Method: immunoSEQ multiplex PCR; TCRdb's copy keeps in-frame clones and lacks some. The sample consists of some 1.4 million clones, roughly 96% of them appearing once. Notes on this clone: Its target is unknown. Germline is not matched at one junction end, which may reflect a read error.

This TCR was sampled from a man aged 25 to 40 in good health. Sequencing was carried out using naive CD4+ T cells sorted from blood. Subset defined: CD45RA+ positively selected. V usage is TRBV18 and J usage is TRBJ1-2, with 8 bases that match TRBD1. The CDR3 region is CASSAGTGHAPRF. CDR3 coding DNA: TGTGCCAGCTCAGCTGGGACAGGTCATGCCCCTCGATTC.